This T cell receptor (beta chain) was recovered during a study of cytotoxic CD8 clonotypes in ibrutinib-treated CLL. Whole-study context: Within the patient group, 11 were relapsed/refractory and roughly 16 treatment-naive, and 17 were IGHV unmutated.

V shed 8 bases and J shed 3 bases, with 7 bases lying between them. The CDR3 has 11 residues. Germline loops: CDR1 SNHLY, CDR2 FYNNEI. Assay: immunoSEQ multiplex PCR; the TCRdb copy retains only in-frame clones and omits some. Of under 35,000 clones listed, 55% to 70% are singletons. This chain joins TRBV2 and TRBJ2-5; no firm D call. The sample was PBMCs, taken after 24 months of ibrutinib treatment. The TCR originated in a human donor with chronic lymphocytic leukemia. The CDR3 coding sequence is TGTGCCAGCTCATTTAAAGAGACCCAGTACTTC. It encodes CASSFKETQYF. Using reference TRBV2 and TRBJ2-5 for the parts outside the CDR3, the full variable domain is EPEVTQTPSHQVTQMGQEVILRCVPISNHLYFYWYRQILGQKVEFLVSFYNNEISEKSEIFDDQFSVERPDGSNFTLKIRSTKLEDSAMYFCASSFKETQYFGPGTRLLVL.